This TCR beta chain comes out of a study of CD8 T cells in ankylosing spondylitis. TCRdb re-called the 5' RACE reads with MiXCR, one entry per CDR3 protein. The sample records 200,000 to 250,000 distinct CDR3 sequences, roughly 8.2% being singletons. There are 11 residues in the CDR3. Germline V gene data show CDR1 as SGHAT and CDR2 as FQNNGV. V was clipped by 5 bases and J by 8 bases, with 9 bases between them. The table lists this clonotype with many counts. The clonotype was recovered from a female donor with ankylosing spondylitis or in good health (not recorded which). The V call is TRBV11-2, the J call TRBJ1-1; no reliable D call. The source material was blood, either unsorted or a sorted T cell fraction (not recorded which). Here the CDR3 reads CASSPLDEAFF. CDR3 nucleotides: TGTGCCAGCAGCCCGTTGGACGAAGCTTTCTTT.